A single sample is the source of the 16 T cell receptor beta chains below, sequenced in a study of blood T cell repertoires in COVID-19. Data came from immunoSEQ multiplex PCR; TCRdb stores just in-frame clones and leaves some out. The repertoire includes tens of thousands of clones, roughly four fifths of them detected once, and around 8.7% sits in the top ten. Material for sequencing was peripheral blood. Receptor source: a woman of 80 years or more with acute or convalescent COVID-19.

The rearrangement uses TRBV28 and TRBJ2-3, with TRBD2 matching over 8 bases. Germline CDR1 MDHEN, CDR2 SYDVKM. The CDR3 runs to 14 residues. Losses at the gene ends were 10 bases for V and 1 base for J; bases not matched to a gene: 7. The CDR3 is CATSRRGGTDTQYF. CDR3 sequence (DNA): TGTGCCACCTCAAGGCGGGGGGGCACAGATACGCAGTATTTT.

The chain carries TRBV2 and TRBJ1-2; 8 nucleotides line up with TRBD1. Unmatched junction bases numbered 6, after V lost 5 bases and J lost 7 bases. Germline assignment: CDR1 SNHLY and CDR2 FYNNEI. The CDR3 runs 13 residues. The CDR3 protein is CASSPRGRGGYTF. The CDR3 region has the DNA TGTGCCAGCAGTCCCAGGGGGCGGGGTGGCTACACCTTC.

The chain has TRBV14 and TRBJ2-5; possibly TRBD1 for D (5 bases). Germline CDR1 SGHDN, CDR2 FVKESK. This CDR3 region has 14 residues. The V gene lost 4 bases and the J gene lost 4 bases, with 13 bases spanning the gap. CDR3 coding DNA: TGTGCCAGCAGCCCAGGGTCTGTTGGAGAGACCCAGTACTTC. Amino acid sequence: CASSPGSVGETQYF.

The rearrangement joins TRBV5-4 to TRBJ2-1, with 8 bases matching TRBD2. Losses at the gene ends were 2 bases for V and 1 base for J; bases not matched to a gene: 5. The CDR3 covers 16 residues. Per germline, CDR1 SGHNT and CDR2 YYREEE (reference sequence). CDR3 in DNA: TGTGCCAGCAGCTTAGCGGGGGTCCTATCCTACAATGAGCAGTTCTTC. It yields the protein CASSLAGVLSYNEQFF.

The chain is built from TRBV5-1 and TRBJ2-3, with 8 bases aligning to TRBD2. Germline CDR1 is SGHRS and CDR2 is YFSETQ. The CDR3 length is 16 residues. The trim removed 0 bases at V and 5 bases at J, leaving 8 bases unmatched. This CDR3 is CASSLGVSGVRDTQYF. CDR3 in DNA: TGCGCCAGCAGCTTGGGTGTTAGCGGGGTGAGAGATACGCAGTATTTT. The variable domain in full, completed from reference TRBV5-1 and TRBJ2-3, reads KAGVTQTPRYLIKTRGQQVTLSCSPISGHRSVSWYQQTPGQGLQFLFEYFSETQRNKGNFPGRFSGRQFSNSRSEMNVSTLELGDSALYLCASSLGVSGVRDTQYFGPGTRLTVL.

The chain carries TRBV5-4 and TRBJ2-3, with 9 bases lining up with TRBD2. This CDR3 has 18 amino acids. Per the germline V gene, CDR1 is SGHNT and CDR2 is YYREEE (reference sequence). With 4 bases clipped from V and 4 bases from J, the junction kept 16 bases outside the gene matches. This CDR3 is CASSLLFRSGGIADTQYF. The CDR3 DNA is TGTGCCAGCAGCCTACTGTTTAGGAGCGGGGGGATAGCAGATACGCAGTATTTT.

This clone was recorded once. V and J are TRBV11-2 and TRBJ2-1; TRBD1 is a possible D gene (5 bases). Germline assignment: CDR1 SGHAT and CDR2 FQNNGV. The germline V and J ends were trimmed by 2 bases and 4 bases, with 12 bases remaining between them. The CDR3 is made up of 15 amino acids. The CDR3 is CASSLLTGRYNEQFF. The CDR3 bases are TGTGCCAGCAGCTTACTTACAGGCCGGTACAATGAGCAGTTCTTC.

This sequence joins TRBV12-1 and TRBJ1-1; TRBD1 reflects the table's D call only, with no check against the DNA. TRBV12-1 is annotated as a pseudogene. The CDR3 contains 15 residues. The CDR3 DNA reads as TGTGCCAGCAGCAGAACGACAGTTTCTAATCCTGAAGCTTTCTTT. Translating gives CASSRTTVSNPEAFF.

CDR3 sequence reads: CASRRTAMENYGYTF. The CDR3 coding sequence is TGTGCCAGCAGGCGGACAGCGATGGAAAACTATGGCTACACCTTC. The genes are TRBV2 and TRBJ1-2; the D gene is possibly TRBD1 (6 bases). Trimming removed 6 bases at V and 2 bases at J, with 16 bases between. Germline loops: CDR1 SNHLY, CDR2 FYNNEI. This CDR3 contains 15 residues.

The genes are TRBV7-9 and TRBJ2-7, with TRBD1 matching over 9 bases. The CDR3 extends over 15 amino acids. Germline V lookup: CDR1 SEHNR, CDR2 FQNEAQ (reference sequence). J lost 6 bases, V lost 3 bases, and 9 bases had no gene match. In nucleotides, the CDR3 is TGTGCCAGCAGCTTCCCCGGGACAGGGACGGGCGAGCAGTACTTC. It encodes CASSFPGTGTGEQYF. Complete variable domain (other parts from reference TRBV7-9 and TRBJ2-7): DTGVSQNPRHKITKRGQNVTFRCDPISEHNRLYWYRQTLGQGPEFLTYFQNEAQLEKSRLLSDRFSAERPKGSFSTLEIQRTEQGDSAMYLCASSFPGTGTGEQYFGPGTRLTVT.

The genes are TRBV28 and TRBJ1-5; 12 bases fit TRBD1. The V gene end was trimmed by 7 bases and the J gene end by 0 bases; junction bases not matched to a gene: 7. This CDR3 has 17 residues. CDR1 and CDR2 from the germline V gene are MDHEN and SYDVKM. The CDR3 nucleotides are TGTGCCAGCAAAGGGACAGGGGGCCCCTATAGCAATCAGCCCCAGCATTTT. Protein sequence: CASKGTGGPYSNQPQHF.

The chain employs TRBV5-6 and TRBJ1-2; D is unresolved. The CDR3 is made up of 15 amino acids. The germline V gene has CDR1 SGHDT and CDR2 YYEEEE. Trimming pared 2 bases from V and 6 bases from J, leaving 17 bases between. In DNA form, the CDR3 reads TGTGCCAGCAGCTTTGAATCCCGGGTAGGAGATGGCTACACCTTC. Translating it yields CASSFESRVGDGYTF.

The CDR3 sequence is CASSLTPPQAFF. In DNA form, the CDR3 reads TGTGCCAGCAGTTTGACACCTCCACAAGCTTTCTTT. The chain links TRBV11-1 to TRBJ1-1, with unresolved D. The CDR3 covers 12 residues. The ends were cut back, 6 bases at V and 9 bases at J, with 14 bases in the middle. The V gene's germline CDR1 is SGHAT and CDR2 FQDESV (reference sequence).

This chain links TRBV6-6 with TRBJ2-1; 8 nucleotides line up with TRBD2. Germline V lookup: CDR1 MNHNY, CDR2 SVGAGI (reference sequence). Trimming removed 5 bases from V and 9 bases from J; junction bases left unmatched: 6. This CDR3 spans 13 amino acids. This CDR3 reads CASSRGGYGEQFF. CDR3 DNA sequence: TGTGCCAGCAGTCGGGGGGGGTACGGTGAGCAGTTCTTC.

The rearrangement uses TRBV6-5 and TRBJ2-1, with 13 bases matching TRBD2. Per germline, CDR1 MNHEY and CDR2 SVGAGI. Trimming at V came to 6 bases and at J to 10 bases, leaving 3 bases not matched to a gene. The CDR3 extends over 13 amino acids. The CDR3 DNA sequence: TGTGCCAGCAGAACGGGACTAGCGGGAGAGCAGTTCTTC. Translated: CASRTGLAGEQFF.

The chain is built from TRBV18 and TRBJ1-1, with D possibly TRBD1 on 5 matching bases. V was trimmed by 2 bases and J by 5 bases, leaving 12 bases between them. Germline V gives CDR1 KGHSH, CDR2 LQKENI. The CDR3 contains 14 residues. CDR3 amino acids: CASSPVDRGTEAFF. Here the CDR3 DNA reads TGTGCCAGCTCACCAGTTGACCGGGGGACTGAAGCTTTCTTT.